Each of the 29 T cell receptor beta chains below was sequenced from the same sample in a study of early T cells in non-severe SARS-CoV-2 infection (dated by TCRdb to the early 2020s). The library was generated by 5' RACE. These reads were obtained on a NextSeq 500. The public reads were reanalyzed by TCRdb: fastp trimming at Q25, MiXCR alignment, in-frame beta chains only. Merged by CDR3 protein, the rows form single entries marked with the most common genes and DNA. The table for this sample lists tens of thousands of distinct CDR3 sequences; around 10% of them were counted only once. 2.9% of the sample rests with the top ten. The source was whole blood, collected at baseline. The receptors were sampled from an adult who was a healthcare worker with PCR-confirmed SARS-CoV-2 infection or an uninfected control (not recorded which).

Only a few counts were recorded for this clonotype. The rearrangement uses TRBV12-3 or TRBV12-4 and TRBJ2-3, with 8 positions matching TRBD2. J was trimmed by 3 bases and V by 0 bases; bases with no gene match: 8. The CDR3 has 17 amino acids. CDR3 loop: CASSLAQRTSSTDTQYF. DNA for the CDR3: TGTGCCAGCAGTTTAGCGCAGAGGACTAGCAGTACAGATACGCAGTATTTT.

This clonotype was recorded many times. This CDR3 reads CASSRRAGELFF. CDR3 in DNA: TGCGCCAGCAGCCGTAGGGCCGGGGAGCTGTTTTTT. This chain joins TRBV5-1 and TRBJ2-2; D is unresolved. The CDR3 contains 12 residues. V was shortened by 4 bases and J by 6 bases, with 7 bases between the two germline ends. The germline CDR1 and CDR2 sequences are SGHRS and YFSETQ.

This clonotype was counted a few times. V and J are TRBV6-6 and TRBJ1-5; TRBD1 might be the D (6 bases). Germline V CDR1 and CDR2: MNHNY, SVGAGI (reference sequence). The CDR3 runs to 16 residues. V lost 5 bases to trimming and J lost 2 bases, with 16 bases between them. CDR3 DNA: TGTGCCAGCAGTACAGGGCCGGGGTTAGGCAATCAGCCCCAGCATTTT. Protein sequence: CASSTGPGLGNQPQHF.

The chain links TRBV9 to TRBJ2-7, with no clear D. Deletions cut 2 bases from V and 7 bases from J, with 13 bases between. Germline assignment: CDR1 SGDLS and CDR2 YYNGEE. The CDR3 contains 13 residues. The chain's CDR3 is CASSVTPSAEQYF. CDR3 bases: TGTGCCAGCAGCGTTACCCCCAGTGCGGAGCAGTACTTC.

This clonotype was seen a few times. This chain connects TRBV6-1 to TRBJ1-1; D is possibly TRBD1 (6 bases). The CDR3 contains 14 residues. CDR1 and CDR2 (germline): MNHNS, SASEGT. Between the trimmed V and J ends, which lost 7 bases and 3 bases, there was a span of 15 bases. The CDR3: CASNYWGADTEAFF. CDR3 sequence (DNA): TGTGCCAGCAACTATTGGGGGGCGGACACTGAAGCTTTCTTT.

The V call is TRBV12-3 or TRBV12-4, the J call TRBJ1-1; perhaps TRBD1 as D (6 bases). The germline V and J ends were trimmed by 6 bases and 5 bases, with 13 bases remaining between them. This CDR3 comprises 13 residues. The CDR3 spells CASRSGVKTEAFF. CDR3 in DNA: TGTGCCAGCAGATCAGGGGTAAAAACTGAAGCTTTCTTT.

This clonotype appeared a few times. The chain recombines TRBV29-1 with TRBJ1-1; tentative D call: TRBD1 (5 bases). The germline V and J ends were trimmed by 4 bases and 4 bases, with 13 bases remaining between them. From germline, CDR1 is SQVTM and CDR2 ANQGSEA. This CDR3 spans 13 amino acids. The CDR3 nucleotides read TGCAGCGTTGGAGAGGGGACGAGCACTGAAGCTTTCTTT. This codes for CSVGEGTSTEAFF.

This clonotype was seen only a few times. V gene TRBV7-9 combines with J gene TRBJ1-2, with D unresolved. V lost 1 base to trimming and J lost 8 bases, with 17 bases between them. This CDR3 is built from 15 residues. Germline V gene sequence: CDR1 SEHNR, CDR2 FQNEAQ (reference sequence). This CDR3 reads CASSLEAGTFAGYTF. The CDR3 nucleotides read TGTGCCAGCAGCTTAGAGGCGGGAACCTTCGCGGGCTACACCTTC.

This clonotype was recorded many times. The V and J genes are TRBV4-3 and TRBJ2-2, with D possibly being TRBD2 (5 bases). CDR1 is LGHNA and CDR2 is YSLEER in the germline V gene. Trimming took off 1 base at V and 7 bases at J, with 22 bases between the two ends. The CDR3 has 18 residues. The CDR3 here is CASSQVRQAQGSGGELFF. CDR3 coding DNA: TGCGCCAGCAGCCAAGTCCGGCAGGCTCAAGGAAGCGGCGGGGAGCTGTTTTTT.

This clonotype was counted only a few times. The CDR3 spells CASSLLGNTGELFF. The CDR3 bases are TGTGCCAGCAGCTTATTGGGGAACACCGGGGAGCTGTTTTTT. The chain links TRBV7-9 to TRBJ2-2, with D unresolved. V shed 2 bases and J shed 1 base, with 5 bases lying between them. CDR1 is SEHNR, CDR2 FQNEAQ, per germline (reference sequence). This CDR3 has 14 amino acids.

The CDR3 DNA is TGCAGTGCCACCCGGGAGGACGGCAATGAGCAGTTCTTC. As protein: CSATREDGNEQFF. This rearrangement joins TRBV20-1 to TRBJ2-1; 7 bases agree with TRBD2. The CDR3 loop spans 13 amino acids. Trimming cost V 6 bases and J 6 bases; bases outside gene matches: 8. Germline V gene data show CDR1 as DFQATT and CDR2 as SNEGSKA (reference sequence).

This clonotype was detected only a few times. The chain couples TRBV27 to TRBJ1-1, with D possibly being TRBD1 (5 bases). V lost 4 bases and J lost 2, with 14 bases in between. The CDR3 is made up of 15 amino acids. CDR1 is MNHEY and CDR2 is SMNVEV in the germline V gene (reference sequence). The chain's CDR3 is CASSSRQNLNTEAFF. DNA of the CDR3: TGTGCCAGCAGTTCACGACAGAATCTCAACACTGAAGCTTTCTTT.

The chain is built from TRBV5-4 and TRBJ2-4; the D gene is possibly TRBD2 (6 bases). The V end was cut by 3 bases, the J end by 1 base, with 17 bases between. This CDR3 contains 17 residues. From germline, CDR1 is SGHNT and CDR2 YYREEE (reference sequence). The CDR3 region has the DNA TGTGCCAGCAGCTCAACGGGCGGGAAATGGGCCAAAAACATTCAGTACTTC. It codes for CASSSTGGKWAKNIQYF.

This clonotype was seen more than once but under ten times. The genes are TRBV6-1 and TRBJ2-7; 8 bases align to TRBD1. Germline CDR1 and CDR2: MNHNS and SASEGT. The CDR3 is 12 amino acids. V dropped 7 bases and J dropped 6; count of bases not matched to a gene: 5. The chain's CDR3 is CASNQGAGEQYF. In nucleotides, the CDR3 is TGTGCCAGCAACCAGGGGGCTGGCGAGCAGTACTTC.

This clonotype was recorded many times. The V gene is TRBV20-1, the J gene TRBJ2-3; D is possibly TRBD2 (7 bases). The CDR3 has 14 amino acids. Trimming removed 6 bases from V and 8 bases from J, with 21 bases in between. Germline V lookup: CDR1 DFQATT, CDR2 SNEGSKA (reference sequence). This CDR3 reads CSATPAGAWGTQYF. Here the CDR3 DNA reads TGCAGTGCCACTCCGGCGGGGGCCTGGGGTACGCAGTATTTT.

The J gene is TRBJ2-1, the V gene TRBV20-1; 7 bases align to TRBD2. CDR1 is DFQATT and CDR2 is SNEGSKA in the germline V gene (reference sequence). This CDR3 spans 12 amino acids. The trim removed 2 bases at V and 8 bases at J, leaving 3 bases unmatched. CDR3 DNA sequence: TGCAGTGCTAGACCAGGGAGGGATGAGCAGTTCTTC. Its protein product is CSARPGRDEQFF.

The chain is built from TRBV19 and TRBJ1-4; no clear D. Looked up from germline, CDR1 is LNHDA and CDR2 is SQIVND (reference sequence). This CDR3 has 15 amino acids. V was clipped by 3 bases and J by 0 bases, with 8 bases between them. The CDR3 DNA follows: TGTGCCAGTAGTATGGGCGTTGCAACTAATGAAAAACTGTTTTTT. Translating it yields CASSMGVATNEKLFF.

This clonotype was recorded a few times. The V gene is TRBV6-1, the J gene TRBJ2-6, with TRBD2 identical over 7 bases. V dropped 4 bases and J dropped 1; count of bases not matched to a gene: 1. Looked up from germline, CDR1 is MNHNS and CDR2 is SASEGT. The CDR3 totals 15 residues. The CDR3 DNA is TGTGCCAGCAGTGGGGAGGGGTCTGGGGCCAACGTCCTGACTTTC. Protein: CASSGEGSGANVLTF.

This clonotype was seen ten or more times. The V call is TRBV11-2, the J call TRBJ1-2; 7 bases are shared with TRBD1. CDR1 SGHAT and CDR2 FQNNGV come from the germline V gene. There are 13 residues in the CDR3. Trimming cost V 3 bases and J 5 bases; bases outside gene matches: 3. The CDR3 DNA reads as TGTGCCAGCAGCTTGACAGGGTCATATGGCTACACCTTC. Its translation is CASSLTGSYGYTF.

The V gene is TRBV7-9, the J gene TRBJ2-7; 10 nucleotides match TRBD2. The ends lost 5 bases at V and 4 bases at J; junction bases unmatched: 5. Germline CDR1 and CDR2: SEHNR and FQNEAQ (reference sequence). CDR3 length equals 14 residues. As DNA, the CDR3 is TGTGCCAGCAGCCTCGGACTAGCGGTTTACGAGCAGTACTTC. Protein product: CASSLGLAVYEQYF.

This clonotype has just a few counts. The V and J genes are TRBV9 and TRBJ1-4; D not certain. Germline assignment: CDR1 SGDLS and CDR2 YYNGEE. V was trimmed by 7 bases and J by 8 bases, leaving 9 bases between them. The CDR3 is 11 amino acids. CDR3 DNA sequence: TGTGCCAGCGGAAAGGGAGAAAAACTGTTTTTT. This gives the protein CASGKGEKLFF.

The chain has TRBV5-1 and TRBJ1-2; 7 positions match TRBD1. With V trimmed by 0 bases and J by 4 bases, 6 bases remained unmatched. CDR3 length equals 15 residues. Germline-derived CDR1 and CDR2 are SGHRS and YFSETQ. CDR3 nucleotide sequence: TGCGCCAGCAGCTTGGAGAGGGGGCGCTTCTATGGCTACACCTTC. Protein product: CASSLERGRFYGYTF.

Only a few counts were recorded for this clonotype. The V call is TRBV11-2, the J call TRBJ1-6; TRBD1 might be the D (5 bases). This CDR3 is built from 17 residues. Germline loops: CDR1 SGHAT, CDR2 FQNNGV. V was cut by 4 bases and J by 8 bases, with 21 bases left in between. The CDR3 is CASSWRRRARGDSPLHF. Written as DNA, the CDR3 is TGTGCCAGCAGCTGGCGCCGCAGGGCGCGGGGAGATTCACCCCTCCACTTT.

V gene TRBV7-8 combines with J gene TRBJ2-2; 12 nucleotides align to TRBD2. With V trimmed by 0 bases and J by 6 bases, 5 bases remained unmatched. Germline CDR1 SGHVS, CDR2 FQNEAQ. CDR3 length: 17 residues. The CDR3 sequence: CASSLALLAGGPGELFF. CDR3 nucleotides: TGTGCCAGCAGCTTAGCTTTGCTAGCGGGGGGGCCCGGGGAGCTGTTTTTT.

Only a few counts were recorded for this clonotype. V is TRBV7-2 and J is TRBJ1-6; 7 nucleotides agree with TRBD1. CDR1 SGHTA and CDR2 FQGNSA come from the germline V gene. The CDR3 has 15 residues. Trimming removed 6 bases from V and 8 bases from J; junction bases left unmatched: 10. The CDR3: CASSHTRDSYSPLHF. As DNA, the CDR3 is TGTGCCAGCAGTCATACCCGGGACAGCTATTCACCCCTCCACTTT.

The rearrangement joins TRBV4-1 to TRBJ2-5; the D is unclear. Germline V gene sequence: CDR1 MGHRA, CDR2 YSYEKL. The CDR3 has 13 residues. The V end lost 1 base, the J end lost 5 bases, and 8 bases lay between the germline ends. CDR3 sequence reads: CASSQVLGETQYF. CDR3 bases: TGCGCCAGCAGCCAAGTTTTGGGGGAGACCCAGTACTTC.

The table lists this clonotype with a few counts. The chain links TRBV2 to TRBJ1-2, with D maybe TRBD1 (6 bases). Trimming removed 9 bases from V and 4 bases from J, with 15 bases in between. The CDR3 consists of 13 residues. Germline values: CDR1 SNHLY, CDR2 FYNNEI. CDR3 DNA: TGTGCCAGTATCCCGCAGGGGCCCTATGGCTACACCTTC. Residues: CASIPQGPYGYTF.

The gene calls are TRBV12-3 or TRBV12-4 and TRBJ2-7; 11 nucleotides align to TRBD2. This CDR3 has 15 residues. The V gene end was trimmed by 6 bases and the J gene end by 0 bases; junction bases not matched to a gene: 4. Here the CDR3 DNA reads TGTGCCAGCAGCGGACTAGCGGGCTTCTCCTACGAGCAGTACTTC. Residues: CASSGLAGFSYEQYF.

This clonotype was detected many times. This chain connects TRBV20-1 to TRBJ1-2; D is unresolved. Germline lookup yields CDR1 DFQATT and CDR2 SNEGSKA (reference sequence). The length of the CDR3 is 12 residues. The V and J ends lost 1 base and 1 base respectively, with 4 bases between them. CDR3 coding DNA: TGCAGTGCTAGAGCTATTAACTATGGCTACACCTTC. Its translation: CSARAINYGYTF.